These 14 T cell receptor beta chains were sequenced from one sample in a study of cytomegalovirus exposure and HLA in healthy donors. 13 Jbeta primers and 60 Vbeta primers were used for the PCR. Assay used: immunoSEQ multiplex PCR; TCRdb lists only in-frame clones, some missing. In the table there are 150,000 to 200,000 clones, 65% to 80% of which are singletons. Sample: PBMCs. The receptor source for this set is a woman aged 45 to 65 in good health and CMV-seropositive.

The V and J genes are TRBV4-3 and TRBJ2-1, with 9 bases lining up with TRBD2. This CDR3 contains 19 residues. Germline CDR1 LGHNA, CDR2 YSLEER. The trim removed 1 base at V and 3 bases at J, leaving 13 bases unmatched. CDR3 bases: TGCGCCAGCAGCCAAGGGGGTAGCGGGGGCCGACGGAACTACAATGAGCAGTTCTTC. As protein: CASSQGGSGGRRNYNEQFF.

The chain is built from TRBV28 and TRBJ1-2, with 8 bases lining up with TRBD1. The CDR3 has 14 amino acids. CDR1 and CDR2 from the germline V gene are MDHEN and SYDVKM. V was pared by 5 bases and J by 6 bases, with 8 bases of the junction left unmatched. The CDR3 sequence is CASSLTGDRHGYTF. CDR3 bases: TGTGCCAGCAGTCTGACAGGGGATAGGCATGGCTACACCTTC.

This clone came up a few times. The rearrangement joins TRBV29-1 to TRBJ1-2; D is possibly TRBD1 (5 bases). Germline lookup yields CDR1 SQVTM and CDR2 ANQGSEA. V gave up 4 bases and J gave up 3 bases, with 12 bases separating them. The CDR3 has 13 amino acids. CDR3 in amino acids: CSVVSGSDYGYTF. CDR3 DNA: TGCAGCGTTGTATCAGGGTCAGACTATGGCTACACCTTC.

The chain is built from TRBV5-6 and TRBJ2-7; TRBD2 matches 12 bases. Unmatched junction bases numbered 11, after V lost 4 bases and J lost 6 bases. The germline V gene encodes CDR1 SGHDT and CDR2 YYEEEE. This CDR3 is built from 16 residues. The CDR3 sequence is CASSPRGLAGWGEQYF. The CDR3 DNA is TGTGCCAGCAGCCCCCGCGGACTAGCGGGGTGGGGCGAGCAGTACTTC.

This clone was seen only once. The chain links TRBV19 to TRBJ1-4; D may be TRBD1 (5 bases). The germline V gene has CDR1 LNHDA and CDR2 SQIVND (reference sequence). The CDR3 runs to 15 residues. Deletions cut 7 bases from V and 0 bases from J, with 12 bases between. The CDR3 spells CASTRQSATNEKLFF. CDR3 DNA: TGTGCCAGTACCCGACAGAGCGCAACTAATGAAAAACTGTTTTTT. Looking up the rest from reference TRBV19 and TRBJ1-4 gives the full variable domain: DGGITQSPKYLFRKEGQNVTLSCEQNLNHDAMYWYRQDPGQGLRLIYYSQIVNDFQKGDIAEGYSVSREKKESFPLTVTSAQKNPTAFYLCASTRQSATNEKLFFGSGTQLSVL.

The genes are TRBV19 and TRBJ1-1, with no clear D. The CDR3 totals 15 residues. Germline V gives CDR1 LNHDA, CDR2 SQIVND (reference sequence). V was pared by 5 bases and J by 5 bases, with 18 bases between. The CDR3, as DNA: TGTGCCAGTAGTGGCGGGCGAGGTTTGTGGACTGAAGCTTTCTTT. This encodes CASSGGRGLWTEAFF. Looking up the rest from reference TRBV19 and TRBJ1-1 gives the full variable domain: DGGITQSPKYLFRKEGQNVTLSCEQNLNHDAMYWYRQDPGQGLRLIYYSQIVNDFQKGDIAEGYSVSREKKESFPLTVTSAQKNPTAFYLCASSGGRGLWTEAFFGQGTRLTVV.

The V and J genes are TRBV5-1 and TRBJ2-2; perhaps TRBD2 as D (5 bases). Per germline, CDR1 SGHRS and CDR2 YFSETQ. The CDR3 runs to 14 residues. Trimming removed 7 bases from V and 1 base from J, with 11 bases in between. CDR3 residues: CASRVRGNTGELFF. CDR3 coding DNA: TGCGCCAGCCGGGTACGGGGGAACACCGGGGAGCTGTTTTTT.

This chain links TRBV7-2 with TRBJ2-3, with 8 bases aligning to TRBD1. The CDR3 extends over 16 amino acids. Trimming at V came to 4 bases and at J to 4 bases, leaving 10 bases not matched to a gene. CDR1 and CDR2 from the germline V gene are SGHTA and FQGNSA. The CDR3 DNA reads TGTGCCAGCAGCTCCTCTTTGACAGGGGAGGCAGATACGCAGTATTTT. Encoded protein: CASSSSLTGEADTQYF.

The chain's CDR3 is CASSSGLINYGYTF. The CDR3 DNA sequence: TGTGCCAGCAGTAGCGGACTGATTAACTATGGCTACACCTTC. The chain links TRBV6-5 to TRBJ1-2; D gene unclear. Deletions cut 5 bases from V and 1 base from J, with 11 bases between. CDR1 is MNHEY, CDR2 SVGAGI, per germline. The CDR3 is 14 amino acids.

The chain carries TRBV7-2 and TRBJ2-4, with 9 bases lining up with TRBD2. Germline CDR1 is SGHTA and CDR2 is FQGNSA. CDR3 length equals 16 residues. Trimming took 3 bases from V and 7 from J; bases not matched to a gene: 10. CDR3 residues: CASSFTPGLAANIQYF. CDR3 sequence (DNA): TGTGCCAGCAGCTTTACGCCGGGACTAGCAGCTAACATTCAGTACTTC.

The chain employs TRBV28 and TRBJ2-7; tentatively, D is TRBD2 (7 bases). The germline V gene encodes CDR1 MDHEN and CDR2 SYDVKM. This CDR3 has 16 amino acids. Between the trimmed V and J ends, which lost 5 bases and 5 bases, there was a span of 22 bases. For the CDR3, the DNA is TGTGCCAGCAGTCCGGGGGGAAAGGGGGGCGCCAACGAGCAGTACTTC. Encoded protein: CASSPGGKGGANEQYF.

The chain is built from TRBV9 and TRBJ1-5; 9 nucleotides line up with TRBD1. V shed 0 bases, J shed 4 bases, and the junction held 2 bases outside the gene matches. This CDR3 spans 15 amino acids. CDR1 and CDR2 (germline): SGDLS, YYNGEE. The CDR3: CASSVGDRENQPQHF. In nucleotides, the CDR3 is TGTGCCAGCAGCGTAGGGGACAGGGAGAATCAGCCCCAGCATTTT. The whole variable domain, filled in from reference TRBV9 and TRBJ1-5, reads DSGVTQTPKHLITATGQRVTLRCSPRSGDLSVYWYQQSLDQGLQFLIQYYNGEERAKGNILERFSAQQFPDLHSELNLSSLELGDSALYFCASSVGDRENQPQHFGDGTRLSIL.

This chain links TRBV5-1 with TRBJ2-5; perhaps TRBD2 as D (6 bases). Trimming stripped 4 bases from V and 2 bases from J, with 12 bases between. CDR1 SGHRS and CDR2 YFSETQ come from the germline V gene. This CDR3 region has 14 residues. This chain's CDR3 is CASSTGTLQETQYF. The CDR3 nucleotides read TGCGCCAGCAGCACCGGGACTCTACAAGAGACCCAGTACTTC.

This rearrangement joins TRBV19 to TRBJ1-1; the D is unclear. The CDR3 length is 13 residues. Trimming removed 6 bases at V and 1 base at J, with 9 bases between. Looked up from germline, CDR1 is LNHDA and CDR2 is SQIVND (reference sequence). The CDR3 sequence: CASSPDKNTEAFF. The CDR3 region has the DNA TGTGCCAGTAGCCCCGACAAGAACACTGAAGCTTTCTTT.